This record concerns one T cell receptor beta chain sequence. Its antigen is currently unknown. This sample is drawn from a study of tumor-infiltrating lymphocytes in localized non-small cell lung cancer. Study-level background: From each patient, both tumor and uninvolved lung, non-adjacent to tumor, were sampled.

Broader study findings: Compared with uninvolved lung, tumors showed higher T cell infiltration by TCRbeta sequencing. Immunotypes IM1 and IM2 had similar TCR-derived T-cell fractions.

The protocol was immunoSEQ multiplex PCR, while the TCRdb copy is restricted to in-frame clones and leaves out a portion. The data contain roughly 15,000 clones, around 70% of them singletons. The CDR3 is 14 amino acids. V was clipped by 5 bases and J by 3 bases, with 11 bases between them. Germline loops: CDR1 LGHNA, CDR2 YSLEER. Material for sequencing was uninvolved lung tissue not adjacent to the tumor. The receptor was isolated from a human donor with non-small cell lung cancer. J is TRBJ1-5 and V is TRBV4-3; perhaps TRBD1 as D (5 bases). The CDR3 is CASSSGLDNQPQHF. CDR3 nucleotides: TGCGCCAGCAGCTCAGGGTTGGACAATCAGCCCCAGCATTTT.